This T cell receptor (beta chain) was sequenced for a study of cytomegalovirus exposure and HLA in healthy donors. Study-wide results and limits: Presence/absence results assume similar sequencing depth per donor, which may not hold. Later analysis suggested links between common viral pathogens and several top significant clusters. Sequencing likely generated an artifact that appeared as a cluster of highly shared sequence variants.

Every donor was a healthy person donating bone marrow. A multiplex PCR was run with 60 Vbeta primers and 13 Jbeta primers. Assay used: immunoSEQ multiplex PCR; TCRdb lists only in-frame clones, some missing. The repertoire holds tens of thousands of clones, with about 69% as singletons. With 3 bases clipped from V and 4 bases from J, the junction kept 4 bases outside the gene matches. The CDR3 consists of 15 residues. Germline loops: CDR1 SGHDT, CDR2 YYEEEE. As to this clone: The antigen is unknown.

This clonotype originated in a man aged 30 to 45 in good health and CMV-seropositive. The chain carries TRBV5-6 and TRBJ1-6; 7 bases map to TRBD1. The sequencing input was PBMCs. The CDR3 DNA reads as TGTGCCAGCAGCTCCTCGACAGGGTATAATTCACCCCTCCACTTT. Its protein product is CASSSSTGYNSPLHF.